This TCR beta chain was captured by sequencing in a study of T cells in Graves' hyperthyroidism and ophthalmopathy. RNA transcripts yielded amplified TCR beta CDR3 regions. The HTBI primer set drove a first-round RT-PCR of the TCR CDR3. TCRdb re-called the multiplex PCR reads through MiXCR, storing one row per CDR3 protein. The sample shows nearly 250,000 distinct CDR3 sequences, about 16% of them seen only once. The CDR3 has 15 amino acids. The germline CDR1 and CDR2 sequences are DFQATT and SNEGSKA (reference sequence). V was cut by 3 bases and J by 0 bases, with 12 bases left in between. A Clinical Activity Score of at least 3, a NOSPECS grade of at least 4 and a duration under 3 months were recorded in the ophthalmopathy patients. This clonotype was detected ten times or more.

The rearrangement uses TRBV20-1 and TRBJ2-4; D uncertain. The sample was blood. This clonotype was sampled from a woman aged 18-30 years with Graves' ophthalmopathy. The CDR3 DNA reads TGCAGTGCTAGTGGGCGTCTCCTAGCCAAAAACATTCAGTACTTC. It is translated as CSASGRLLAKNIQYF.